The clone carrying this T cell receptor beta chain was counted once. Its antigen remains unknown. Amplification yielded TCR beta CDR3 regions, with RNA transcripts as the source. HTBI primers were used for first-round RT-PCR of the TCR CDR3. One entry per CDR3 protein, called by TCRdb with MiXCR from the multiplex PCR reads. The sample lists hundreds of thousands of distinct CDR3 sequences, 15% to 20% seen once, with about 3.8% in the top ten. The data stem from a study of T cells in Graves' hyperthyroidism and ophthalmopathy. General observations from the study: The model's output predicted ophthalmopathy at a median of approximately 6.5 months prior to onset.

V lost 1 base and J 4 bases, leaving 13 bases between the germline ends. CDR1 and CDR2 from the germline V gene are SEHNR and FQNEAQ (reference sequence). The CDR3 loop spans 15 amino acids. The gene calls are TRBV7-9 and TRBJ1-1, with a weak D call TRBD1 (5 bases). Sequences were obtained from blood. This sequence originates from a woman in her 30s with Graves' hyperthyroidism. The CDR3 DNA is TGTGCCAGCAGCTTAGAATCAGGGTCCGCCACTGAAGCTTTCTTT. Translation: CASSLESGSATEAFF.